One and the same sample provided the 30 T cell receptor beta chains below, sequenced in a study of OX40 agonist ivuxolimab in advanced cancers. Method: immunoSEQ multiplex PCR; TCRdb's copy keeps in-frame clones and lacks some. Here the sample spans around 97,000 clones, approximately 84% being singletons. The source was CD4+ or CD8+ T cells sorted from blood, collected in a trial of the OX40 agonist ivuxolimab. The source of these receptors is an adult with an advanced solid tumor such as melanoma, head and neck, liver or kidney cancer.

This chain connects TRBV7-2 to TRBJ2-7; 8 bases agree with TRBD2. This CDR3 contains 14 residues. Trimming cost V 4 bases and J 9 bases; bases outside gene matches: 11. The V gene's germline CDR1 is SGHTA and CDR2 FQGNSA. CDR3 residues: CASSSAPGGAVQYF. CDR3 DNA sequence: TGTGCCAGCAGCTCCGCTCCGGGGGGGGCCGTGCAGTACTTC.

J is TRBJ2-7 and V is TRBV30, with D perhaps being TRBD1 or TRBD2 (5 bases each). Germline CDR1 and CDR2: GTSNPN and SVGIG (reference sequence). CDR3 length: 15 residues. V shed 0 bases and J shed 0 bases, with 12 bases lying between them. CDR3 region: CAWSVGDGRSYEQYF. Here the CDR3 DNA reads TGTGCCTGGAGTGTAGGGGACGGACGCTCCTACGAGCAGTACTTC.

The genes are TRBV12-5 and TRBJ1-1; weak D call: TRBD1 (6 bases). The CDR3 contains 11 residues. Germline V CDR1 and CDR2: LGHNT, FRNRAP. Trimming shortened V by 6 bases and J by 8 bases, and 10 bases separated the two germline ends. DNA of the CDR3: TGTGCTAGTGGCCAAACAGGGGAAGCTTTCTTT. Its protein product is CASGQTGEAFF. The entire variable domain, with the rest obtained from reference TRBV12-5 and TRBJ1-1, is as follows: DARVTQTPRHKVTEMGQEVTMRCQPILGHNTVFWYRQTMMQGLELLAYFRNRAPLDDSGMPKDRFSAEMPDATLATLKIQPSEPRDSAVYFCASGQTGEAFFGQGTRLTVV.

The chain carries TRBV27 and TRBJ2-4; possibly TRBD2 for D (5 bases). The germline CDR1 and CDR2 sequences are MNHEY and SMNVEV (reference sequence). V dropped 3 bases and J dropped 7 bases, with 16 bases sitting between them. The CDR3 is 15 residues long. The CDR3 here is CASSFLEGYENIQYF. The CDR3 bases are TGTGCCAGCAGTTTCCTCGAGGGATATGAGAACATTCAGTACTTC.

This clone was detected once. The V gene is TRBV19, the J gene TRBJ2-2; 11 nucleotides line up with TRBD1. Trimming took 6 bases from V and 5 from J; bases not matched to a gene: 8. The CDR3 has 16 residues. Germline V gene lookup returns CDR1 LNHDA and CDR2 SQIVND (reference sequence). CDR3 sequence: CASSLLGTGGTGELFF. The CDR3 DNA reads as TGTGCCAGTAGCCTGCTCGGGACAGGGGGGACCGGGGAGCTGTTTTTT.

The V call is TRBV2, the J call TRBJ2-5; the D is unclear. The closer fit of TRBJ2-7 to the DNA end suggests the J call may be wrong. The V gene's germline CDR1 is SNHLY and CDR2 FYNNEI. The CDR3 contains 12 residues. The CDR3 DNA is TGTGCCAGCAGGTTCTATTCCTACGAGCAGTACTTC. Encoded protein: CASRFYSYEQYF.

The chain has TRBV2 and TRBJ1-1, with D possibly being TRBD1 (5 bases). The CDR3 extends over 15 amino acids. Trimming took off 5 bases at V and 2 bases at J, with 15 bases between the two ends. CDR1 is SNHLY, CDR2 FYNNEI, per germline. DNA of the CDR3: TGTGCCAGCAGTCTCATCCAGGGCTATAACACTGAAGCTTTCTTT. It is translated as CASSLIQGYNTEAFF.

V is TRBV7-6 and J is TRBJ2-7; TRBD2 is a possible D gene (5 bases). With 8 bases removed from V and 0 bases from J, the gap between germline ends came to 17 bases. CDR1 is SGHVS, CDR2 FNYEAQ, per germline. The CDR3 contains 15 residues. The chain's CDR3 is CASQQGPGSSYEQYF. The CDR3 coding sequence is TGTGCCAGCCAGCAAGGTCCGGGGAGCTCCTACGAGCAGTACTTC.

The chain is built from TRBV5-4 and TRBJ2-2, with TRBD1 as a possible D gene (7 bases). The V end was cut by 4 bases, the J end by 5 bases, with 18 bases between. The CDR3 has 16 residues. Germline loops: CDR1 SGHNT, CDR2 YYREEE (reference sequence). CDR3 bases: TGTGCCAGCAGCATGGGGGGACAGTCGAGGACCGGGGAGCTGTTTTTT. Protein sequence: CASSMGGQSRTGELFF. Looking up the rest from reference TRBV5-4 and TRBJ2-2 gives the full variable domain: ETGVTQSPTHLIKTRGQQVTLRCSSQSGHNTVSWYQQALGQGPQFIFQYYREEENGRGNFPPRFSGLQFPNYSSELNVNALELDDSALYLCASSMGGQSRTGELFFGEGSRLTVL.

The chain is built from TRBV15 and TRBJ2-1; 10 bases match TRBD1. The CDR3 has 16 amino acids. Germline V lookup: CDR1 LNHNV, CDR2 YYDKDF (reference sequence). With 5 bases clipped from V and 6 bases from J, the junction kept 10 bases outside the gene matches. The CDR3 nucleotides are TGTGCCACCAGCGTCTTAGGGGGACAGGGGAGCAATGAGCAGTTCTTC. Protein: CATSVLGGQGSNEQFF. Filled out from reference TRBV15 and TRBJ2-1, the complete variable domain reads DAMVIQNPRYQVTQFGKPVTLSCSQTLNHNVMYWYQQKSSQAPKLLFHYYDKDFNNEADTPDNFQSRRPNTSFCFLDIRSPGLGDTAMYLCATSVLGGQGSNEQFFGPGTRLTVL.

This clone was recorded many times. This CDR3 reads CASRVAGDYNEQFF. CDR3 sequence (DNA): TGCGCCAGCAGGGTAGCGGGGGACTACAATGAGCAGTTCTTC. The V and J genes are TRBV10-2 and TRBJ2-1, with 9 bases lining up with TRBD2. V was clipped by 6 bases and J by 3 bases; unmatched bases: 3. In germline, CDR1 is WSHSY, CDR2 SAAADI. This CDR3 is built from 14 residues.

This clone was observed a handful of times. The chain links TRBV30 to TRBJ1-2; D gene uncertain. Germline assignment: CDR1 GTSNPN and CDR2 SVGIG (reference sequence). V was cut by 5 bases and J by 0 bases, with 10 bases left in between. CDR3 length: 13 amino acids. The CDR3 region is CAWVRSPNYGYTF. CDR3 DNA: TGTGCCTGGGTACGAAGTCCTAACTATGGCTACACCTTC.

CDR3 in amino acids: CASSLITPGLAGDTQYF. DNA for the CDR3: TGTGCCAGCAGCCTCATCACTCCGGGACTAGCGGGAGATACGCAGTATTTT. V gene TRBV5-8 combines with J gene TRBJ2-3; 12 bases are a match to TRBD2. The CDR3 length is 17 residues. Germline-derived CDR1 and CDR2 are SGHTS and YDEGEE. After removal of 4 bases from V and 5 bases from J, the junction contained 11 bases not matched to a gene. Complete variable domain (other parts from reference TRBV5-8 and TRBJ2-3): EAGVTQSPTHLIKTRGQQATLRCSPISGHTSVYWYQQALGLGLQFLLWYDEGEERNRGNFPPRFSGRQFPNYSSELNVNALELEDSALYLCASSLITPGLAGDTQYFGPGTRLTVL.

The CDR3 DNA is TGTGCCAGCAGCCAGGACAGGGGTCGCGGCTCTGGGGCCAACGTCCTGACTTTC. This sequence encodes CASSQDRGRGSGANVLTF. The chain uses TRBV7-9 and TRBJ2-6; 9 bases map to TRBD1. This CDR3 is built from 18 residues. The germline V gene has CDR1 SEHNR and CDR2 FQNEAQ (reference sequence). With V trimmed by 5 bases and J by 0 bases, 8 bases remained unmatched. Filled out from reference TRBV7-9 and TRBJ2-6, the complete variable domain reads DTGVSQNPRHKITKRGQNVTFRCDPISEHNRLYWYRQTLGQGPEFLTYFQNEAQLEKSRLLSDRFSAERPKGSFSTLEIQRTEQGDSAMYLCASSQDRGRGSGANVLTFGAGSRLTVL.

This CDR3 is CASSSPGAPTPYEQYF. In DNA form, the CDR3 reads TGTGCCAGCAGTTCCCCGGGAGCTCCCACCCCCTACGAGCAGTACTTC. This chain uses TRBV6-6 with TRBJ2-7; possible D gene TRBD2, 6 bases. The CDR3 has 16 residues. The V gene's germline CDR1 is MNHNY and CDR2 SVGAGI (reference sequence). The germline V and J ends were trimmed by 4 bases and 2 bases, with 18 bases remaining between them.

The rearrangement links TRBV20-1 to TRBJ2-1, with D uncertain. The CDR3 runs 10 residues. Trimming shortened V by 4 bases and J by 8 bases, and 6 bases separated the two germline ends. Germline V gives CDR1 DFQATT, CDR2 SNEGSKA (reference sequence). CDR3 coding DNA: TGCAGTGCTACAAGGGATGAGCAGTTCTTC. Its protein is CSATRDEQFF.

This clone has only one observation. This chain connects TRBV5-1 to TRBJ2-1; unclear D gene. Germline V CDR1 and CDR2: SGHRS, YFSETQ. Trimming left V 0 bases short and J 3 bases short, with 10 bases between. The CDR3 covers 15 residues. CDR3 bases: TGCGCCAGCAGCTTGGTTCGCGTTGGCTACAATGAGCAGTTCTTC. This gives the protein CASSLVRVGYNEQFF.

For this clone: The sample contains more than one DNA sequence encoding this CDR3. This sequence joins TRBV5-1 and TRBJ1-2; TRBD1 matches 9 bases. Germline values: CDR1 SGHRS, CDR2 YFSETQ. With V trimmed by 4 bases and J by 5 bases, 3 bases remained unmatched. The CDR3 consists of 13 residues. The CDR3 DNA is TGCGCCAGCAGCACAGGACAGGGGTATGGCTACACCTTC. Its protein is CASSTGQGYGYTF.

There are a few counts of this clone. The chain has TRBV18 and TRBJ1-5, with D maybe TRBD1 (5 bases). Trimming stripped 5 bases from V and 4 bases from J, with 9 bases between. The CDR3 totals 13 residues. Germline CDR1 is KGHSH and CDR2 is LQKENI. CDR3 nucleotide sequence: TGTGCCAGCTCAGGGGACGGGAATCAGCCCCAGCATTTT. The encoded protein is CASSGDGNQPQHF.

The rearrangement links TRBV7-2 to TRBJ2-3; perhaps TRBD2 as D (5 bases). The germline V and J ends were trimmed by 3 bases and 4 bases, with 11 bases remaining between them. The CDR3 runs 14 residues. The germline V gene encodes CDR1 SGHTA and CDR2 FQGNSA. CDR3 in DNA: TGTGCCAGCAGCTTCGATACACTAGCAGATACGCAGTATTTT. It is translated as CASSFDTLADTQYF.

This chain links TRBV6-6 with TRBJ2-1; D remains unclear. This CDR3 has 14 residues. Trimming took 8 bases from V and 6 from J, leaving 17 bases between them. CDR1 is MNHNY and CDR2 is SVGAGI in the germline V gene (reference sequence). The CDR3 DNA sequence: TGTGCCAGCCGACCACCGTTTACGAGCAATGAGCAGTTCTTC. Its protein is CASRPPFTSNEQFF.

The chain carries TRBV19 and TRBJ1-2, with 10 bases fitting TRBD1. Per the germline V gene, CDR1 is LNHDA and CDR2 is SQIVND (reference sequence). The junction had 11 bases not matched to a gene; V was cut back by 6 bases and J by 4 bases. This CDR3 has 16 residues. The DNA for the CDR3 is TGTGCCAGTAGCATTAGGGGACAGGGGAAGGGCTATGGCTACACCTTC. Translation gives CASSIRGQGKGYGYTF.

V gene TRBV9 combines with J gene TRBJ2-7; no reliable D call. In germline, CDR1 is SGDLS, CDR2 YYNGEE. The V gene lost 0 bases and the J gene lost 7 bases, with 11 bases spanning the gap. This CDR3 comprises 13 residues. The CDR3: CASSVDGLGEQYF. CDR3 coding DNA: TGTGCCAGCAGCGTAGATGGCCTGGGGGAGCAGTACTTC.

V is TRBV10-1 and J is TRBJ2-7; TRBD1 agrees at 9 bases. Trimming cost V 5 bases and J 2 bases; bases outside gene matches: 4. Germline loops: CDR1 WNHNN, CDR2 SYGVQD (reference sequence). The CDR3 sequence is 14 residues long. In DNA form, the CDR3 reads TGCGCCAGCAGTCCCGGGACAGGGACCTACGAGCAGTACTTC. Translated, it gives CASSPGTGTYEQYF.

The chain links TRBV11-2 to TRBJ2-5; perhaps TRBD2 as D (5 bases). The V end was cut by 3 bases, the J end by 7 bases, with 12 bases between. The length of the CDR3 is 13 residues. Germline-derived CDR1 and CDR2 are SGHAT and FQNNGV. The CDR3 sequence is CASSLSRAGTQYF. CDR3 nucleotide sequence: TGTGCCAGCAGCTTGTCGAGGGCCGGGACCCAGTACTTC.

J is TRBJ2-7 and V is TRBV27; tentative D call: TRBD1 (6 bases). Germline-derived CDR1 and CDR2 are MNHEY and SMNVEV (reference sequence). V was trimmed by 6 bases and J by 5 bases, leaving 14 bases between them. This CDR3 is 13 amino acids long. The chain's CDR3 is CASSLTGPHEQYF. The CDR3 nucleotides read TGTGCCAGCAGCCTTACAGGGCCCCACGAGCAGTACTTC.

The V and J genes are TRBV2 and TRBJ1-1; perhaps TRBD1 as D (5 bases). Germline assignment: CDR1 SNHLY and CDR2 FYNNEI. Trimming cost V 7 bases and J 3 bases, with 15 bases left between them. The CDR3 extends over 14 amino acids. As DNA, the CDR3 is TGTGCCAGCATCCGAAGGGGATTTGACACTGAAGCTTTCTTT. Translation gives CASIRRGFDTEAFF.

The CDR3 reads CASSLVAGTLANTGELFF. CDR3 DNA: TGTGCCAGCAGCTTAGTCGCAGGAACCCTCGCGAACACCGGGGAGCTGTTTTTT. This chain connects TRBV7-2 to TRBJ2-2; D uncertain. There are 18 residues in the CDR3. V shed 1 base and J shed 0 bases, with 15 bases lying between them. The germline gives CDR1 SGHTA, CDR2 FQGNSA.

The chain carries TRBV15 and TRBJ2-7, with 7 bases fitting TRBD1. This CDR3 is 15 amino acids long. Germline CDR1 reads LNHNV; CDR2 reads YYDKDF (reference sequence). The V and J ends lost 6 bases and 0 bases, in that order; junction bases with no gene match: 8. CDR3 region: CATRTYRGFSYEQYF. CDR3 in DNA: TGTGCCACCAGGACCTACAGGGGCTTCTCCTACGAGCAGTACTTC.

This clone has only one observation. The J gene is TRBJ2-5, the V gene TRBV5-1; TRBD1 or TRBD2 may be the D gene (7 bases each). Between the trimmed V and J ends, which lost 0 bases and 4 bases, there was a span of 16 bases. The CDR3 spans 16 residues. CDR1 is SGHRS and CDR2 is YFSETQ in the germline V gene. The DNA for the CDR3 is TGCGCCAGCAGCTTGGAGGGAGGGGGCCGGGCAGAGACCCAGTACTTC. Translation gives CASSLEGGGRAETQYF.